A single sample gave rise to the 25 T cell receptor beta chains below, sequenced in a study of T cell changes during pregnancy in multiple sclerosis. Libraries were prepared by immunoSEQ multiplex PCR; TCRdb keeps only in-frame clonotypes and omits some of them. Of more than 10,000 clones listed, approximately 84% were seen once; the top ten hold approximately 10%. The starting material was CD8+ T cells from peripheral blood mononuclear cells, obtained after pregnancy. Receptors were obtained from a female donor in good health, enrolled as a control in a pregnancy study.

The gene calls are TRBV5-1 and TRBJ2-3; tentative D call: TRBD2 (5 bases). Germline V gene lookup returns CDR1 SGHRS and CDR2 YFSETQ. This CDR3 has 15 amino acids. Trimming stripped 2 bases from V and 3 bases from J, with 13 bases between. CDR3 in amino acids: CASSFGPVATDTQYF. The CDR3 DNA follows: TGCGCCAGCAGCTTCGGTCCCGTAGCGACAGATACGCAGTATTTT. Looking up the rest from reference TRBV5-1 and TRBJ2-3 gives the full variable domain: KAGVTQTPRYLIKTRGQQVTLSCSPISGHRSVSWYQQTPGQGLQFLFEYFSETQRNKGNFPGRFSGRQFSNSRSEMNVSTLELGDSALYLCASSFGPVATDTQYFGPGTRLTVL.

The V gene is TRBV29-1, the J gene TRBJ2-1; D is perhaps TRBD2 (5 bases). Trimming removed 3 bases from V and 5 bases from J, with 8 bases in between. Germline CDR1 SQVTM, CDR2 ANQGSEA. CDR3 length equals 12 residues. The CDR3 reads CSVELRDNEQFF. The CDR3 coding sequence is TGCAGCGTTGAGTTGCGGGACAATGAGCAGTTCTTC.

The chain joins TRBV6-1 to TRBJ1-3; D is perhaps TRBD1 (6 bases). V dropped 4 bases and J dropped 6 bases, with 19 bases sitting between them. Germline V lookup: CDR1 MNHNS, CDR2 SASEGT. The CDR3 spans 16 residues. The DNA of the CDR3 is TGTGCCAGCAGTGGAACCTACAGGGACCGCCTAAACACCATATATTTT. It is translated as CASSGTYRDRLNTIYF.

The genes are TRBV4-3 and TRBJ2-6; 12 nucleotides agree with TRBD2. Looked up from germline, CDR1 is LGHNA and CDR2 is YSLEER. This CDR3 contains 16 residues. V lost 3 bases, J lost 3 bases, and 0 bases stayed unmatched. The chain's CDR3 is CASSQTSGSGANVLTF. The CDR3 nucleotides read TGCGCCAGCAGCCAGACTAGCGGGAGTGGGGCCAACGTCCTGACTTTC.

A few counts support this clone. CDR3 protein: CASSLELAGIYEQYF. CDR3 DNA sequence: TGTGCCAGCAGTTTAGAACTAGCGGGCATCTACGAGCAGTACTTC. V is TRBV27 and J is TRBJ2-7; the match to TRBD2 covers 9 bases. This CDR3 region has 15 residues. J was trimmed by 3 bases and V by 2 bases; bases with no gene match: 5. The germline gives CDR1 MNHEY, CDR2 SMNVEV (reference sequence).

The DNA for the CDR3 is TGTGCCAGCAGTTACTCGCAGGGGGCCACTGAAGCTTTCTTT. It is translated as CASSYSQGATEAFF. The chain is built from TRBV6-5 and TRBJ1-1, with 8 bases fitting TRBD1. V lost 0 bases, J lost 4 bases, and 1 base stayed unmatched. Germline-derived CDR1 and CDR2 are MNHEY and SVGAGI. The CDR3 length is 14 residues.

The chain is built from TRBV4-2 and TRBJ2-7; 12 bases line up with TRBD2. Trimming took 3 bases from V and 6 from J; bases not matched to a gene: 9. The CDR3 is 16 residues long. Germline CDR1 reads LGHNA; CDR2 reads YNFKEQ. The CDR3 protein is CASSHSTGLAGREQYF. The CDR3 nucleotides are TGTGCCAGCAGCCATAGTACAGGACTAGCGGGACGCGAGCAGTACTTC.

This clone is labeled as medium-sized (0.01 to 0.1%). The rearrangement uses TRBV19 and TRBJ2-7, with 9 bases aligning to TRBD2. The V gene end was trimmed by 3 bases and the J gene end by 4 bases; junction bases not matched to a gene: 4. The germline CDR1 and CDR2 sequences are LNHDA and SQIVND (reference sequence). The CDR3 spans 14 residues. CDR3 nucleotide sequence: TGTGCCAGTAGTATGACTAGCGGAATATACGAGCAGTACTTC. It specifies CASSMTSGIYEQYF.

This clone was seen only a few times. The V call is TRBV6-1, the J call TRBJ1-3; the match to TRBD1 covers 9 bases. CDR1 MNHNS and CDR2 SASEGT come from the germline V gene. The CDR3 runs 16 residues. The J segment lost 3 bases and the V segment lost 1 base, leaving 4 bases of the junction unmatched. This chain's CDR3 is CASSEEEGQGGNTIYF. CDR3 coding DNA: TGTGCCAGCAGTGAAGAAGAGGGACAGGGTGGAAACACCATATATTTT.

The chain is built from TRBV19 and TRBJ2-3; 10 bases are a match to TRBD2. Germline lookup yields CDR1 LNHDA and CDR2 SQIVND (reference sequence). The CDR3 is 13 amino acids. After removal of 2 bases from V and 11 bases from J, the junction contained 4 bases not matched to a gene. The CDR3 DNA is TGTGCCAGTAGTATATTCCTAGCGGGAGAGCAGTATTTT. Translated, it gives CASSIFLAGEQYF.

This chain links TRBV4-1 with TRBJ2-3, with D tentatively TRBD2 (5 bases). CDR1 is MGHRA and CDR2 is YSYEKL in the germline V gene. V lost 0 bases, J lost 3 bases, and 19 bases lay in between. This CDR3 comprises 18 residues. CDR3 residues: CASSQEGATFARTDTQYF. In nucleotides, the CDR3 is TGCGCCAGCAGCCAAGAGGGAGCCACGTTCGCCAGGACAGATACGCAGTATTTT.

The chain employs TRBV9 and TRBJ2-7; 7 bases line up with TRBD2. The V segment lost 3 bases and the J segment 6 bases; nucleotides outside the gene matches: 12. This CDR3 is 15 amino acids long. The germline V gene encodes CDR1 SGDLS and CDR2 YYNGEE. The chain's CDR3 is CASSAGGGGEGEQYF. The CDR3 DNA follows: TGTGCCAGCAGCGCGGGGGGAGGAGGCGAAGGCGAGCAGTACTTC. Drawing the rest from reference TRBV9 and TRBJ2-7, the complete variable domain is DSGVTQTPKHLITATGQRVTLRCSPRSGDLSVYWYQQSLDQGLQFLIQYYNGEERAKGNILERFSAQQFPDLHSELNLSSLELGDSALYFCASSAGGGGEGEQYFGPGTRLTVT.

The gene calls are TRBV7-2 and TRBJ2-7; D unresolved. V was clipped by 1 base and J by 2 bases, with 6 bases between them. Germline CDR1 is SGHTA and CDR2 is FQGNSA. CDR3 length equals 13 residues. CDR3 DNA: TGTGCCAGCAGCTTAGTAAATCCCTACGAGCAGTACTTC. Encoded protein: CASSLVNPYEQYF.

The chain links TRBV6-4 to TRBJ2-5; 10 bases line up with TRBD2. The end of the DNA aligns better with TRBJ2-7, so the J call may be wrong. CDR1 is MRHNA and CDR2 is SNTAGT in the germline V gene. This CDR3 spans 15 amino acids. The CDR3 region has the DNA TGTGCCAGCAGTCCAATAGCGGGGGGCTCCTACGAGCAGTACTTC. This translates into CASSPIAGGSYEQYF.

This clone was seen only a few times. The chain is built from TRBV6-4 and TRBJ2-2; 8 bases map to TRBD2. The germline CDR1 and CDR2 sequences are MRHNA and SNTAGT. V trimming: 6 bases; J trimming: 7 bases; junction bases outside the gene matches: 7. The CDR3 totals 14 residues. The chain's CDR3 is CASSLTSEGGELFF. DNA for the CDR3: TGTGCCAGCAGCCTGACTAGCGAAGGCGGGGAGCTGTTTTTT.

Turning to this clone: One junction end disagrees with the germline gene, perhaps due to a read error. The rearrangement uses TRBV7-7 and TRBJ2-1; 8 bases agree with TRBD2. CDR1 SSHAT and CDR2 FNYEAQ come from the germline V gene (reference sequence). CDR3 length: 16 amino acids. The CDR3, as DNA: TGTGCTAGCAGCTTAGATGCGGGAGGTTCTTACAATGAGCAGTTCTTC. It encodes CASSLDAGGSYNEQFF.

The chain has TRBV30 and TRBJ2-7, with a weak D call TRBD1 (6 bases). V was clipped by 4 bases and J by 3 bases, with 19 bases between them. CDR1 and CDR2 from the germline V gene are GTSNPN and SVGIG (reference sequence). The CDR3 is made up of 15 amino acids. CDR3 sequence reads: CAWMPMGAVLYEQYF. In nucleotides, the CDR3 is TGTGCCTGGATGCCTATGGGGGCGGTTCTCTACGAGCAGTACTTC. Supplemented by reference TRBV30 and TRBJ2-7, the full variable domain reads SQTIHQWPATLVQPVGSPLSLECTVEGTSNPNLYWYRQAAGRGLQLLFYSVGIGQISSEVPQNLSASRPQDRQFILSSKKLLLSDSGFYLCAWMPMGAVLYEQYFGPGTRLTVT.

This clone came up once. The chain joins TRBV5-1 to TRBJ1-4, with D tentatively TRBD1 (5 bases). Per the germline V gene, CDR1 is SGHRS and CDR2 is YFSETQ. This CDR3 is 16 amino acids long. V lost 5 bases and J lost 0, with 14 bases in between. This chain's CDR3 is CASSQEGVTTNEKLFF. CDR3 coding DNA: TGCGCCAGCAGTCAAGAAGGGGTTACAACTAATGAAAAACTGTTTTTT.

This clone showed up just once. J is TRBJ2-1 and V is TRBV28; 7 bases agree with TRBD2. Trimming removed 11 bases from V and 3 bases from J; junction bases left unmatched: 10. The CDR3 length is 14 residues. The V gene's germline CDR1 is MDHEN and CDR2 SYDVKM. CDR3: CAGRTAGLYNEQFF. In DNA form, the CDR3 reads TGTGCCGGAAGAACAGCGGGACTCTACAATGAGCAGTTCTTC.

This clone was seen once. V usage is TRBV10-3 and J usage is TRBJ2-2; D perhaps matches TRBD2 (6 bases). This CDR3 contains 16 residues. Germline V CDR1 and CDR2: ENHRY, SYGVKD. V lost 4 bases to trimming and J lost 2 bases, with 14 bases between them. CDR3 DNA sequence: TGTGCCATCAGTGCGAGTGCGGGAAGAAACACCGGGGAGCTGTTTTTT. Translated, it gives CAISASAGRNTGELFF.

This chain joins TRBV5-5 and TRBJ2-2; 9 positions match TRBD2. V was clipped by 2 bases and J by 3 bases; unmatched bases: 5. Looked up from germline, CDR1 is SGHKS and CDR2 is YYEKEE (reference sequence). The CDR3 consists of 16 residues. The CDR3 DNA sequence: TGTGCCAGCAGCTTCCAAGCGGGAGGTTACACCGGGGAGCTGTTTTTT. Protein sequence: CASSFQAGGYTGELFF.

The J gene is TRBJ2-1, the V gene TRBV7-3; D not certain. Germline V lookup: CDR1 SGHTA, CDR2 FQGTGA. This CDR3 has 12 amino acids. V lost 1 base to trimming and J lost 14 bases, with 12 bases between them. The CDR3 sequence: CASSLNSPLKFF. CDR3 in DNA: TGTGCCAGCAGCTTAAACTCCCCGTTAAAGTTCTTC.

This sequence joins TRBV5-1 and TRBJ2-3, with TRBD2 matching over 11 bases. The CDR3 runs 17 residues. V shed 5 bases, J shed 7 bases, and the junction held 15 bases outside the gene matches. Germline V gene lookup returns CDR1 SGHRS and CDR2 YFSETQ. CDR3 sequence (DNA): TGCGCCAGCAGGGATAGCGGGGGGGCCCCGTCCCAATATACGCAGTATTTT. Its protein is CASRDSGGAPSQYTQYF.

The chain carries TRBV11-2 and TRBJ1-3; tentatively, D is TRBD1 (6 bases). CDR3 length: 15 residues. Per germline, CDR1 SGHAT and CDR2 FQNNGV. The V end lost 0 bases, the J end lost 3 bases, and 9 bases lay between the germline ends. This CDR3 is CASSLEGALGNTIYF. DNA for the CDR3: TGTGCCAGCAGCTTAGAGGGGGCGCTTGGAAACACCATATATTTT.

The J gene is TRBJ2-7, the V gene TRBV9; TRBD1 matches 10 bases. The length of the CDR3 is 14 residues. After removal of 4 bases from V and 2 bases from J, the junction contained 3 bases not matched to a gene. The germline V gene encodes CDR1 SGDLS and CDR2 YYNGEE. CDR3 region: CASSPGQGTYEQYF. DNA for the CDR3: TGTGCCAGCAGCCCGGGACAGGGGACCTACGAGCAGTACTTC.